The source of this T cell receptor (beta chain) is a study of molecular identifiers for immune sequencing clone quantification. At the level of the study: Across replicate runs, RNA obtained from approximately 20,000 or 100,000 naive CD8 cells was divided into five, with four undergoing sequencing. Study results and caveats: Clonotypes surpassing 20 RNA copies contained over 98% of effector molecules, versus under 1% in naive cells. About a million naive cells reportedly did not prevent detection of spiked Jurkat TCR RNA from one cell.

Using a CD8+CD4-CCR7+CD45RA+ phenotype, naive CD8 T cells were sorted. TCRdb processed the PCR reads anew with MiXCR; each CDR3 protein has one entry. The repertoire holds some 97,000 distinct CDR3 sequences, with over 30% as singletons. Note on this clonotype: The antigen is undetermined. Likely a read error: the CDR3 ends without its conserved phenylalanine or tryptophan.

Germline V gene data show CDR1 as MRHNA and CDR2 as SNTAGT. The V end lost 8 bases, the J end lost 7 bases, and 15 bases lay between the germline ends. The CDR3 is 13 residues long. The sample consisted of naive CD8+ T cells from blood, with Jurkat cell RNA spiked in. As to subset: FACS-sorted CD8+CD4-CCR7+CD45RA+ naive T cells. This clonotype was obtained from a human donor in good health. Some libraries in this study had Jurkat cell RNA spiked in. The chain is built from TRBV6-4 and TRBJ1-5, with no clear D. The CDR3 nucleotides read TGTGCCAGCGACCTGACCCCGAGACAGCCCCAGCATATT. Its translation is CASDLTPRQPQHI.